The sequence of this T cell receptor (beta chain) was determined in a study of T cell repertoires in cytomegalovirus infection. Points from the study as a whole: In two of eight donors, the top clonotype was HLA-C-restricted CMV-specific.

This clonotype appeared a few times. Its antigen is currently unknown. MiXCR, applied by TCRdb to the reads, yields one record per CDR3 protein. The repertoire consists of 700,000 to 900,000 distinct CDR3 sequences, with under 35% occurring once and the leading ten covering around 14%. With V trimmed by 3 bases and J by 6 bases, 8 bases remained unmatched. The CDR3 totals 16 residues. The sequenced sample was cultured CD8+ T cells from PBMCs, obtained from culture after CMV antigen stimulation. The origin of this receptor is a human donor in good health (CMV status not recorded). Some clones in this sample may be carry-over from other donors' samples. The gene calls are TRBV12-3 or TRBV12-4 and TRBJ2-2; 9 nucleotides agree with TRBD2. CDR3 nucleotides: TGTGCCAGCAGTTTTAGCGCGGGGGGGATCTCCGGGGAGCTGTTTTTT. Translation gives CASSFSAGGISGELFF.